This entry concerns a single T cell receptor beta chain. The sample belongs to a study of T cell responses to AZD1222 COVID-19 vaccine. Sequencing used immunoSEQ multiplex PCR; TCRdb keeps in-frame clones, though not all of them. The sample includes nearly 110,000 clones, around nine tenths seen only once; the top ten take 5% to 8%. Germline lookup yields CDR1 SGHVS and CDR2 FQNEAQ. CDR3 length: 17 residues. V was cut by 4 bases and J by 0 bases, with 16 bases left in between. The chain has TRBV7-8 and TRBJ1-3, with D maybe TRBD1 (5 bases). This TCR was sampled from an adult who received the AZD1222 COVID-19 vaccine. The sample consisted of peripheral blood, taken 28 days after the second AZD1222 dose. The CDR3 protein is CASSSEGWSHSGNTIYF. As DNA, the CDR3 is TGTGCCAGCAGCTCCGAGGGGTGGAGTCACTCTGGAAACACCATATATTTT.